One sample yielded the 10 T cell receptor beta chains listed below, sequenced in a study of cytomegalovirus exposure and HLA in healthy donors. The PCR was carried out with 60 Vbeta primers and 13 Jbeta primers. Data came from immunoSEQ multiplex PCR; TCRdb stores just in-frame clones and leaves some out. The repertoire holds about 100,000 clones, with over 70% as singletons. Specimen: PBMCs. The source is a man aged 45-65 years in good health and CMV-seropositive.

The genes are TRBV5-1 and TRBJ2-1; 8 nucleotides align to TRBD1. Germline V gives CDR1 SGHRS, CDR2 YFSETQ. The trim removed 5 bases at V and 0 bases at J, leaving 4 bases unmatched. The CDR3 runs to 15 residues. CDR3 sequence reads: CASSRQGPSYNEQFF. The CDR3 DNA sequence: TGCGCCAGCAGTAGACAGGGGCCCTCCTACAATGAGCAGTTCTTC.

This clone was seen a few times. This chain connects TRBV5-1 to TRBJ2-1; TRBD2 matches at 9 bases. CDR1 and CDR2 from the germline V gene are SGHRS and YFSETQ. The CDR3 covers 17 residues. V was pared by 0 bases and J by 6 bases, with 10 bases of the junction left unmatched. CDR3 in DNA: TGCGCCAGCAGCTTGGGTACCGGCCTAGCGGGGATCAATGAGCAGTTCTTC. It is translated as CASSLGTGLAGINEQFF.

On this clone itself: At one boundary the junction diverges from the germline segment, which might be a read error. The V call is TRBV5-1, the J call TRBJ1-2; maybe TRBD1 (6 bases). CDR3 size: 14 residues. Germline V gene lookup returns CDR1 SGHRS and CDR2 YFSETQ. CDR3 amino acids: CASTSTRGGYGYPF. The CDR3 DNA follows: TGCGCCAGCACCTCCACTCGGGGGGGCTATGGCTACCCCTTC.

The chain combines TRBV2 with TRBJ1-1; no clear D. The CDR3 has 14 amino acids. The germline V gene encodes CDR1 SNHLY and CDR2 FYNNEI. Trimming left V 4 bases short and J 1 base short, with 10 bases between. CDR3 DNA sequence: TGTGCCAGCAGTGTGAGGTCCTCGAACACTGAAGCTTTCTTT. Translating it yields CASSVRSSNTEAFF. The variable domain in full, completed from reference TRBV2 and TRBJ1-1, reads EPEVTQTPSHQVTQMGQEVILRCVPISNHLYFYWYRQILGQKVEFLVSFYNNEISEKSEIFDDQFSVERPDGSNFTLKIRSTKLEDSAMYFCASSVRSSNTEAFFGQGTRLTVV.

The genes are TRBV4-1 and TRBJ2-1; 10 nucleotides line up with TRBD2. Per germline, CDR1 MGHRA and CDR2 YSYEKL. V lost 1 base to trimming and J lost 7 bases; unmatched junction nucleotides: 7. The CDR3 is 16 residues long. The CDR3 DNA sequence: TGCGCCAGCAGCCAAGTACTAGCGGGGTCGGGGAATGAGCAGTTCTTC. Translation: CASSQVLAGSGNEQFF.

The chain carries TRBV9 and TRBJ2-1; D uncertain. Germline CDR1 is SGDLS and CDR2 is YYNGEE. The CDR3 is 15 amino acids. Trimming took off 3 bases at V and 0 bases at J, with 10 bases between the two ends. The CDR3 coding sequence is TGTGCCAGCAGCGCTGACTGGAGCTCCTACAATGAGCAGTTCTTC. This sequence encodes CASSADWSSYNEQFF. The variable domain in full, completed from reference TRBV9 and TRBJ2-1, reads DSGVTQTPKHLITATGQRVTLRCSPRSGDLSVYWYQQSLDQGLQFLIQYYNGEERAKGNILERFSAQQFPDLHSELNLSSLELGDSALYFCASSADWSSYNEQFFGPGTRLTVL.

This clone was counted a single time. The rearrangement links TRBV7-3 to TRBJ2-6; no clear D. V was clipped by 1 base and J by 0 bases, with 7 bases between them. CDR3 length: 16 residues. The germline V gene encodes CDR1 SGHTA and CDR2 FQGTGA. The CDR3 region is CASSLSGGSGANVLTF. The CDR3, as DNA: TGTGCCAGCAGCTTAAGCGGCGGCTCTGGGGCCAACGTCCTGACTTTC.

The chain carries TRBV19 and TRBJ2-7, with no clear D. The CDR3 consists of 13 residues. Germline CDR1 LNHDA, CDR2 SQIVND (reference sequence). V was cut by 5 bases and J by 1 base, with 9 bases left in between. CDR3 nucleotide sequence: TGTGCCAGTAGTCTGGGCGTTTCCTACGAGCAGTACTTC. This encodes CASSLGVSYEQYF.

The gene calls are TRBV4-1 and TRBJ2-2, with a possible D match to TRBD1 (8 bases). Trimming cost V 4 bases and J 4 bases, with 13 bases left between them. Germline V gene sequence: CDR1 MGHRA, CDR2 YSYEKL. The CDR3 spans 15 residues. The CDR3 coding sequence is TGCGCCAGCAGCCGACAGGGGAGGGGCACCGGGGAGCTGTTTTTT. Amino acids: CASSRQGRGTGELFF.

This chain uses TRBV19 with TRBJ2-6; TRBD2 might be the D (6 bases). Germline CDR1 and CDR2: LNHDA and SQIVND (reference sequence). Trimming removed 5 bases at V and 3 bases at J, with 17 bases between. This CDR3 has 17 residues. CDR3 nucleotides: TGTGCCAGTAGTCCCCGGACTATTCAAGGTGGGGCCAACGTCCTGACTTTC. This gives the protein CASSPRTIQGGANVLTF.